This T cell receptor beta chain was identified during a study of blood T cell repertoires in COVID-19. Germline lookup yields CDR1 SGHTA and CDR2 FQGNSA. The germline V and J ends were trimmed by 8 bases and 8 bases, with 18 bases remaining between them. CDR3 length equals 13 residues. Assay used: immunoSEQ multiplex PCR; TCRdb lists only in-frame clones, some missing. The data show 200,000 to 250,000 clones, roughly 80% seen once. This clone was observed a few times. Input material: peripheral blood. This sequence was found in a woman between 40 and 55 years old with active or convalescent COVID-19. The genes are TRBV7-2 and TRBJ1-2; the D gene is possibly TRBD1 (6 bases). The CDR3 DNA reads TGTGCCAGCCGACGGGGGGCCAAGTACGGCTACACCTTC. Its translation: CASRRGAKYGYTF.